The 21 T cell receptor beta chains reported below all come from one sample, sequenced in a study of identical twins. TCRdb reprocessed the 5' RACE reads via MiXCR and lists one record per CDR3 protein. This sample carries approximately 630,000 distinct CDR3 sequences, about 7.6% of them seen once, and the ten largest clones take around 1.6%. These data were also filed under a second study, of yellow fever vaccine responses in identical twins.

Sequencing was carried out using PBMCs. All receptors come from a woman between 18 and 29 years old in good health.

The rearrangement uses TRBV2 and TRBJ2-4, with 10 bases identical to TRBD1. The CDR3 has 12 amino acids. Looked up from germline, CDR1 is SNHLY and CDR2 is FYNNEI. V lost 6 bases to trimming and J lost 10 bases; unmatched junction nucleotides: 3. CDR3 nucleotide sequence: TGTGCCAGCAGGGGACAGGGGAAGATTCAGTACTTC. Translating gives CASRGQGKIQYF.

V usage is TRBV7-2 and J usage is TRBJ2-1; possible D gene TRBD2, 6 bases. Germline CDR1 is SGHTA and CDR2 is FQGNSA. Trimming cost V 5 bases and J 9 bases, with 23 bases left between them. This CDR3 comprises 16 residues. Written as DNA, the CDR3 is TGTGCCAGCAGCCCCCGGACTATTAGCCACGCGGTTGAGCAGTTCTTC. The encoded protein is CASSPRTISHAVEQFF.

This clonotype has only a few counts. The chain recombines TRBV28 with TRBJ1-5; D may be TRBD1 (6 bases). V was clipped by 6 bases and J by 3 bases, with 12 bases between them. Germline V gives CDR1 MDHEN, CDR2 SYDVKM. The CDR3 covers 14 residues. In nucleotides, the CDR3 is TGTGCCAGCAGGGAAGGGGGTTCCAATCAGCCCCAGCATTTT. It is translated as CASREGGSNQPQHF.

There are a few counts of this clonotype. This chain uses TRBV5-1 with TRBJ2-5; 8 positions agree with TRBD1. The germline V gene encodes CDR1 SGHRS and CDR2 YFSETQ. After removal of 5 bases from V and 4 bases from J, the junction contained 10 bases not matched to a gene. The CDR3 runs to 15 residues. CDR3 sequence reads: CASRRQGAPGETQYF. The CDR3 DNA reads TGCGCCAGCAGAAGGCAGGGGGCCCCGGGAGAGACCCAGTACTTC. Drawing the rest from reference TRBV5-1 and TRBJ2-5, the complete variable domain is KAGVTQTPRYLIKTRGQQVTLSCSPISGHRSVSWYQQTPGQGLQFLFEYFSETQRNKGNFPGRFSGRQFSNSRSEMNVSTLELGDSALYLCASRRQGAPGETQYFGPGTRLLVL.

In this sample, this clonotype turned up many times. The chain carries TRBV4-1 and TRBJ2-3; 10 bases fit TRBD2. This CDR3 has 17 amino acids. J was trimmed by 0 bases and V by 4 bases; bases with no gene match: 7. From germline, CDR1 is MGHRA and CDR2 YSYEKL. The CDR3 sequence: CASSPRALAGSTDTQYF. The CDR3 DNA reads TGCGCCAGCAGCCCTCGAGCACTAGCGGGAAGCACAGATACGCAGTATTTT.

This clonotype was seen repeatedly, ten times or more. This chain uses TRBV20-1 with TRBJ2-5, with a possible D match to TRBD2 (5 bases). The CDR3 has 13 amino acids. The V and J ends lost 6 bases and 5 bases respectively, with 16 bases between them. The germline V gene has CDR1 DFQATT and CDR2 SNEGSKA (reference sequence). For the CDR3, the DNA is TGCAGTGCCACCCGGGGTTCCACGGAGACCCAGTACTTC. Protein product: CSATRGSTETQYF.

The table lists this clonotype with a few counts. The genes are TRBV29-1 and TRBJ1-1, with D maybe TRBD1 (5 bases). The CDR3 has 15 residues. V lost 5 bases to trimming and J lost 5 bases, with 21 bases between them. Germline CDR1 is SQVTM and CDR2 is ANQGSEA. The CDR3 protein is CSVCWEGAGRTEAFF. Here the CDR3 DNA reads TGCAGCGTTTGTTGGGAAGGGGCGGGAAGGACTGAAGCTTTCTTT. The whole variable domain, remainder taken from reference TRBV29-1 and TRBJ1-1, is SAVISQKPSRDICQRGTSLTIQCQVDSQVTMMFWYRQQPGQSLTLIATANQGSEATYESGFVIDKFPISRPNLTFSTLTVSNMSPEDSSIYLCSVCWEGAGRTEAFFGQGTRLTVV.

The J gene is TRBJ1-1, the V gene TRBV29-1, with D perhaps TRBD1 (5 bases). The CDR3 runs 11 residues. Deletions cut 8 bases from V and 7 bases from J, with 14 bases between. CDR1 and CDR2 (germline): SQVTM, ANQGSEA. Here the CDR3 DNA reads TGCAGCCTCACCGATGGGGGTGAAGCTTTCTTT. Translated: CSLTDGGEAFF.

This clonotype was found many times. The chain combines TRBV7-8 with TRBJ2-7, with 7 nucleotides matching TRBD1. The CDR3 has 12 amino acids. The V gene's germline CDR1 is SGHVS and CDR2 FQNEAQ. V lost 4 bases, J lost 6 bases, and 3 bases stayed unmatched. CDR3 sequence: CASSSTGIEQYF. The CDR3, as DNA: TGTGCCAGCAGCTCGACAGGGATCGAGCAGTACTTC.

This clonotype occurred a few times. The chain carries TRBV10-3 and TRBJ2-1, with 8 bases aligning to TRBD1. Germline V lookup: CDR1 ENHRY, CDR2 SYGVKD. V gave up 2 bases and J gave up 8 bases; unmatched junction bases: 11. This CDR3 contains 16 residues. The chain's CDR3 is CAISEKAGGALDEQFF. CDR3 in DNA: TGTGCCATCAGTGAGAAGGCAGGGGGCGCGTTGGATGAGCAGTTCTTC.

This clonotype was seen a few times. Here the CDR3 reads CASRGQAYGGNTIYF. The CDR3 coding sequence is TGTGCCAGCAGGGGACAGGCTTATGGTGGAAACACCATATATTTT. The chain has TRBV12-3 or TRBV12-4 and TRBJ1-3; 8 bases agree with TRBD1. V gave up 6 bases and J gave up 3 bases; unmatched junction bases: 7. The CDR3 loop spans 15 amino acids.

There are many counts of this clonotype. The genes are TRBV4-1 and TRBJ2-3; D not resolved. Germline V gene data show CDR1 as MGHRA and CDR2 as YSYEKL. The CDR3 runs to 14 residues. Trimming shortened V by 4 bases and J by 2 bases, and 10 bases separated the two germline ends. The CDR3 here is CASSPNFLTDTQYF. As DNA, the CDR3 is TGCGCCAGCAGCCCTAACTTCCTCACAGATACGCAGTATTTT.

This sequence joins TRBV12-5 and TRBJ2-6; the D is unclear. Germline V gene lookup returns CDR1 LGHNT and CDR2 FRNRAP. Trimming pared 6 bases from V and 10 bases from J, leaving 16 bases between. The CDR3 spans 14 residues. CDR3 sequence (DNA): TGTGCTAGTGGCGATACCCCCCCCGTTAACGTCCTGACTTTC. This sequence encodes CASGDTPPVNVLTF.

The DNA for the CDR3 is TGTGCCAGCAGCTTAGGGGGACAGCTTAGCAATCAGCCCCAGCATTTT. Translated, it gives CASSLGGQLSNQPQHF. The genes are TRBV7-8 and TRBJ1-5; 7 bases match TRBD1. J was trimmed by 0 bases and V by 1 base; bases with no gene match: 3. The germline CDR1 and CDR2 sequences are SGHVS and FQNEAQ. This CDR3 is built from 16 residues. Using reference TRBV7-8 and TRBJ1-5 for the parts outside the CDR3, the full variable domain is GAGVSQSPRYKVAKRGQDVALRCDPISGHVSLFWYQQALGQGPEFLTYFQNEAQLDKSGLPSDRFFAERPEGSVSTLKIQRTQQEDSAVYLCASSLGGQLSNQPQHFGDGTRLSIL.

This clonotype came up many times. The chain combines TRBV15 with TRBJ1-2, with D uncertain. The CDR3 is 13 amino acids. Germline values: CDR1 LNHNV, CDR2 YYDKDF (reference sequence). The V end lost 4 bases, the J end lost 2 bases, and 8 bases lay between the germline ends. In DNA form, the CDR3 reads TGTGCCACCAGCATGGGGAGCAACTATGGCTACACCTTC. This translates into CATSMGSNYGYTF.

This clonotype has ten or more counts. The chain joins TRBV11-1 to TRBJ2-2, with a tentative D call TRBD2 (5 bases). Germline lookup yields CDR1 SGHAT and CDR2 FQDESV (reference sequence). The CDR3 is made up of 18 amino acids. V dropped 2 bases and J dropped 0 bases, with 16 bases sitting between them. The CDR3 loop reads CASSLPRWRRSNTGELFF. Here the CDR3 DNA reads TGTGCCAGCAGCTTACCTCGGTGGAGGCGATCGAACACCGGGGAGCTGTTTTTT.

Concerning this clonotype itself: Mismatch with germline at one junction end may stem from a read error. The rearrangement links TRBV13 to TRBJ2-2, with D tentatively TRBD2 (5 bases). Germline V CDR1 and CDR2: PRHDT, FYEKMQ (reference sequence). CDR3 length: 14 amino acids. Here the CDR3 DNA reads TGTGCCAGCGGCTTCGGGGCGAACACCGGGGAGCTGTTTTTT. It specifies CASGFGANTGELFF.

This clonotype occurred many times. The rearrangement uses TRBV2 and TRBJ2-7; a weak D match, TRBD2 (5 bases). V was shortened by 3 bases and J by 2 bases, with 14 bases between the two germline ends. This CDR3 has 15 residues. Germline lookup yields CDR1 SNHLY and CDR2 FYNNEI. The CDR3 loop reads CASSDVGVAAYEQYF. The CDR3 DNA reads as TGTGCCAGCAGTGATGTCGGGGTCGCCGCCTACGAGCAGTACTTC.

This clonotype was recorded a few times. CDR3 coding DNA: TGTGCCAGCAGCCCTGGGGACAGGGACTACAATGAGCAGTTCTTC. Its protein is CASSPGDRDYNEQFF. The genes are TRBV7-2 and TRBJ2-1; 9 bases are shared with TRBD1. V lost 5 bases, J lost 3 bases, and 5 bases stayed unmatched. The CDR3 is 15 residues long. CDR1 SGHTA and CDR2 FQGNSA come from the germline V gene.

The chain is built from TRBV18 and TRBJ2-5, with D hard to call. The CDR3 loop spans 16 amino acids. CDR1 is KGHSH, CDR2 LQKENI, per germline. V gave up 4 bases and J gave up 2 bases, with 17 bases separating them. CDR3 bases: TGTGCCAGCTCACGAAACTCTATAGGAAAACAAGAGACCCAGTACTTC. This encodes CASSRNSIGKQETQYF.

The chain is built from TRBV11-2 and TRBJ2-7, with D perhaps assigned TRBD1 or TRBD2 (5 bases each). Looked up from germline, CDR1 is SGHAT and CDR2 is FQNNGV. The CDR3 is 13 residues long. Trimming took off 4 bases at V and 5 bases at J, with 12 bases between the two ends. The CDR3 DNA is TGTGCCAGCAGCTCGAGGGGTCGCCACGAGCAGTACTTC. Translation: CASSSRGRHEQYF.